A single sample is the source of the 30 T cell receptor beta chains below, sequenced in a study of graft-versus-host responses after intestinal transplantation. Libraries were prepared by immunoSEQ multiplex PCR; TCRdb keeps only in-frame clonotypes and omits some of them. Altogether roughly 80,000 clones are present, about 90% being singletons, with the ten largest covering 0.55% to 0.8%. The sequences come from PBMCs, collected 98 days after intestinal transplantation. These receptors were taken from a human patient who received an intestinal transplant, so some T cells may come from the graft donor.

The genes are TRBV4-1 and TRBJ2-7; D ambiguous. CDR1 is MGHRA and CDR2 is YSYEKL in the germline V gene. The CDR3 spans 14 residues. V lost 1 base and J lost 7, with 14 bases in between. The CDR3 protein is CASSQVLAGKEQYF. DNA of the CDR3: TGCGCCAGCAGCCAAGTGTTGGCAGGTAAAGAGCAGTACTTC.

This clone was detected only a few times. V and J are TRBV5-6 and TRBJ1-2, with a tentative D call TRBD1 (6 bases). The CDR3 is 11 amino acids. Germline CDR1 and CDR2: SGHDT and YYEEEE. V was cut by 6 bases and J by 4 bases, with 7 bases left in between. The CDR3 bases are TGTGCCAGCAAAGGGGGCTATGGCTACACCTTC. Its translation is CASKGGYGYTF.

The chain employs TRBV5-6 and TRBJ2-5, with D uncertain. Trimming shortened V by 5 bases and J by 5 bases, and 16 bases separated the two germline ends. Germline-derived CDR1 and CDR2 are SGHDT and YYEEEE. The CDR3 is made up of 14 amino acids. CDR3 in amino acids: CASRGSGLHETQYF. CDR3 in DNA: TGTGCCAGCAGGGGCTCCGGGCTCCACGAGACCCAGTACTTC.

CDR3 DNA: TGTGCCAGCACCCCGTGGGGGGGGGCCAACACTGAAGCTTTCTTT. This translates into CASTPWGGANTEAFF. The V call is TRBV28, the J call TRBJ1-1; D possibly corresponds to TRBD1 (6 bases). Per germline, CDR1 MDHEN and CDR2 SYDVKM. The CDR3 extends over 15 amino acids. Trimming removed 7 bases from V and 2 bases from J, with 17 bases in between.

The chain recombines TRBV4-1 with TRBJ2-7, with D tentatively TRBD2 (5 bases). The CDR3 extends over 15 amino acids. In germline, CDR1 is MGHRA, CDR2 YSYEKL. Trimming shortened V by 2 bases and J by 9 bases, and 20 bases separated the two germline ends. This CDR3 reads CASSQSSDPLSGQYF. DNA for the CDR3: TGCGCCAGCAGCCAATCCTCGGACCCGCTAAGCGGGCAGTACTTC.

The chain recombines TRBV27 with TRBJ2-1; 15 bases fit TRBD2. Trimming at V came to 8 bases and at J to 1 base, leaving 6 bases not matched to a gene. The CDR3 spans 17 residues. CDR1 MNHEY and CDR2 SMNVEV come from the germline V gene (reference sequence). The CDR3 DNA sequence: TGTGCCAGCTCCAGGACTAGCGGGAGGGGATCCTACAATGAGCAGTTCTTC. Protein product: CASSRTSGRGSYNEQFF.

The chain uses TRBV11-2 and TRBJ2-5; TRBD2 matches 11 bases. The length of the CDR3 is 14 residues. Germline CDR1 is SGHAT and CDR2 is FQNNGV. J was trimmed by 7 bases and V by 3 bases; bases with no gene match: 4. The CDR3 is CASSLTSGARTQYF. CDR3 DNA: TGTGCCAGCAGCTTGACTAGCGGGGCCCGGACCCAGTACTTC.

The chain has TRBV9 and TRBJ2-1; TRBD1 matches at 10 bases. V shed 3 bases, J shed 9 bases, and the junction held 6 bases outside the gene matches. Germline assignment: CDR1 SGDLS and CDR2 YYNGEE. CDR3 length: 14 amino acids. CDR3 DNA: TGTGCCAGCAGCGCACGACAGGGGGCTAGTGAGCAGTTCTTC. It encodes CASSARQGASEQFF.

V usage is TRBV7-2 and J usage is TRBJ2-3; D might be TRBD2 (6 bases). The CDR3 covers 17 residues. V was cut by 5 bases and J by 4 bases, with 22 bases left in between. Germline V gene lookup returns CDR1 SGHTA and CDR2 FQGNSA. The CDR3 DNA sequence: TGTGCCAGCAGCGAACCAGTACAGGCAAGGAGGGCAGATACGCAGTATTTT. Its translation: CASSEPVQARRADTQYF.

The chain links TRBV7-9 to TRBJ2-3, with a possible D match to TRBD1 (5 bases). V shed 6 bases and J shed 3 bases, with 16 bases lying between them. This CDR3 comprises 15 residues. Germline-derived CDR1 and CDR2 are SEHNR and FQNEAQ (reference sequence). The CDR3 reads CASRSTDRPTDTQYF. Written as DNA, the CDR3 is TGTGCCAGCAGGTCGACAGATAGGCCTACAGATACGCAGTATTTT.

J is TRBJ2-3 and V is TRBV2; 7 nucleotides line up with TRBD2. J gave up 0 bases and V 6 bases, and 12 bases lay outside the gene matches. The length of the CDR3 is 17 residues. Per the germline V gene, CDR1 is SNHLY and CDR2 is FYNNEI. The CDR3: CASSEIGTISSTDTQYF. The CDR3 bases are TGTGCCAGCAGCGAAATCGGGACTATCTCGAGCACAGATACGCAGTATTTT.

In DNA form, the CDR3 reads TGCGCCAGCAGCCAATGGTCCGGGGGGGGACGGCTCACAGATACGCAGTATTTT. It yields the protein CASSQWSGGGRLTDTQYF. The chain uses TRBV4-1 and TRBJ2-3; 8 bases align to TRBD2. The CDR3 totals 18 residues. Germline V CDR1 and CDR2: MGHRA, YSYEKL. The trim removed 2 bases at V and 2 bases at J, leaving 12 bases unmatched.

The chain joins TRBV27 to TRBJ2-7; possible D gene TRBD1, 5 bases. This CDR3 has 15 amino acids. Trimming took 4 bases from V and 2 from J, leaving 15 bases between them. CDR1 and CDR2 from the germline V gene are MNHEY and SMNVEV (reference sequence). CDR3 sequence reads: CASSWGLGFTYEQYF. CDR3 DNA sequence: TGTGCCAGCAGTTGGGGCCTAGGATTTACCTACGAGCAGTACTTC.

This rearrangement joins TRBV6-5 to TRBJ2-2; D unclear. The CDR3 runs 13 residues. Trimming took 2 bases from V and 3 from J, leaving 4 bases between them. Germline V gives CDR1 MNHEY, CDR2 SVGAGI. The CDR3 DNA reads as TGTGCCAGCAGTTACCCGTACACCGGGGAGCTGTTTTTT. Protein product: CASSYPYTGELFF.

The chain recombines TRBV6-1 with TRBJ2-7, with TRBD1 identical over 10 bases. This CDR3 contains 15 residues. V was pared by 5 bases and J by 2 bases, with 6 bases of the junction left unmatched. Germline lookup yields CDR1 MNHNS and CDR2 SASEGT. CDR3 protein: CASSSDRGLAYEQYF. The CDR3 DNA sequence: TGTGCCAGCAGTTCGGACAGGGGGTTGGCCTACGAGCAGTACTTC.

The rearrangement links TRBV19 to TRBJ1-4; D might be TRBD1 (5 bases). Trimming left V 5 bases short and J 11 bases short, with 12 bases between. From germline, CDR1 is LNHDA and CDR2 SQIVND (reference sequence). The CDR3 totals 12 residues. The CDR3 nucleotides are TGTGCCAGTAGTGCTCTTGAGGGGAAACTGTTTTTT. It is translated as CASSALEGKLFF.

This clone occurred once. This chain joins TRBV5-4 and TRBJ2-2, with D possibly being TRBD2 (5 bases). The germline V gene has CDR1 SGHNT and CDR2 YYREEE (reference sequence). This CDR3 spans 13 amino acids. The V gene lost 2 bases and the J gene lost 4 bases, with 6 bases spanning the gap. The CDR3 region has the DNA TGTGCCAGCAGCTTCACTAGCACCGGGGAGCTGTTTTTT. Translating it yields CASSFTSTGELFF.

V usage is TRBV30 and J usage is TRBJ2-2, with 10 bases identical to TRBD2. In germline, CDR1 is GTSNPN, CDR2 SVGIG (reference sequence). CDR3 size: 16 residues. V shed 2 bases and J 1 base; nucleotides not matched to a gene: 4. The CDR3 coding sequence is TGTGCCTGGAGTCCTAGCGGGAGTATGAACACCGGGGAGCTGTTTTTT. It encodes CAWSPSGSMNTGELFF.

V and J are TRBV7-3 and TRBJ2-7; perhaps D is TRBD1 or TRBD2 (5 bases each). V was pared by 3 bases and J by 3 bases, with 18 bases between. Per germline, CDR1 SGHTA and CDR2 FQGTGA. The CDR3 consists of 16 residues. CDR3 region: CASSFRAPGRLYEQYF. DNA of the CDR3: TGTGCCAGCAGCTTCCGCGCCCCGGGACGGCTCTACGAGCAGTACTTC.

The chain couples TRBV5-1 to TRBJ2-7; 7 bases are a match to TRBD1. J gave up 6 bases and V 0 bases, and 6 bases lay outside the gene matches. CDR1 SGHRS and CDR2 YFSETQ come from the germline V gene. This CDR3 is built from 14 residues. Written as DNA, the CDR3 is TGCGCCAGCAGCTTGGAGCAGGGGGTCAGCGAGCAGTACTTC. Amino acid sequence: CASSLEQGVSEQYF.

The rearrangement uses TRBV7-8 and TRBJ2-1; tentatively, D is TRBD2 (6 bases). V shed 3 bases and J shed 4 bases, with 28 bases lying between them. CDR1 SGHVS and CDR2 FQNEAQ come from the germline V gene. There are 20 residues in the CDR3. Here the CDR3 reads CASSFNVFAGTFTRYNEQFF. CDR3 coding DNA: TGTGCCAGCAGCTTTAACGTTTTCGCGGGAACATTTACTAGATACAATGAGCAGTTCTTC.

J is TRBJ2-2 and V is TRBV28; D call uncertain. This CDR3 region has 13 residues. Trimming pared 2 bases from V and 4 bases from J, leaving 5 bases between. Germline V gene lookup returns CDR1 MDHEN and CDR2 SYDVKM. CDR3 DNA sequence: TGTGCCAGCAGTTTAAGCAGCACCGGGGAGCTGTTTTTT. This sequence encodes CASSLSSTGELFF.

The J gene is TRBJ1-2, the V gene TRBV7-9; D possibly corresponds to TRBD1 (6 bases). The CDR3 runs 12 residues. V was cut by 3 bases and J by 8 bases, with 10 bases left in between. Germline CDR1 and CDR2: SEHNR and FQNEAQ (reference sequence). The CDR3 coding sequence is TGTGCCAGCAGCTTCGGGGGCTGGGGCTACACCTTC. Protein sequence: CASSFGGWGYTF.

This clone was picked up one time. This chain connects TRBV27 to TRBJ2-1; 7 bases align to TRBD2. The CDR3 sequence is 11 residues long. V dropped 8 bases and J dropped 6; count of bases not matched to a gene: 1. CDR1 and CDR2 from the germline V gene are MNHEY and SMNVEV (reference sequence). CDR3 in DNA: TGTGCCAGCCGCGGGGGCAATGAGCAGTTCTTC. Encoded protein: CASRGGNEQFF.

CDR3 DNA: TGTGCCAGCAGCTCGGGTCTGTCGGATGAGCAGTTCTTC. Translation gives CASSSGLSDEQFF. The chain links TRBV7-2 to TRBJ2-1; D gene ambiguous. Germline CDR1 reads SGHTA; CDR2 reads FQGNSA. This CDR3 region has 13 residues. V shed 4 bases and J shed 8 bases, with 12 bases lying between them.

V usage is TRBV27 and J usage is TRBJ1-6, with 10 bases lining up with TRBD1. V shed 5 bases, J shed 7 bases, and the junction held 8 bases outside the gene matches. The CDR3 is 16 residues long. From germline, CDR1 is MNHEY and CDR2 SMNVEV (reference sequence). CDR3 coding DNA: TGTGCCAGCAGTCCCCCCCGACAGGGGGCGAATTCACCCCTCCACTTT. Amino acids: CASSPPRQGANSPLHF.

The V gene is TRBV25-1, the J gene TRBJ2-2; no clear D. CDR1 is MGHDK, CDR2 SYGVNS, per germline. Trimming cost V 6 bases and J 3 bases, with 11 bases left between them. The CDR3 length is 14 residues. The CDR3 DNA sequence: TGTGCCAGCAGCGACTGGCAGGACACCGGGGAGCTGTTTTTT. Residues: CASSDWQDTGELFF. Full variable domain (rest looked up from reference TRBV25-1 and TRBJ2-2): EADIYQTPRYLVIGTGKKITLECSQTMGHDKMYWYQQDPGMELHLIHYSYGVNSTEKGDLSSESTVSRIRTEHFPLTLESARPSHTSQYLCASSDWQDTGELFFGEGSRLTVL.

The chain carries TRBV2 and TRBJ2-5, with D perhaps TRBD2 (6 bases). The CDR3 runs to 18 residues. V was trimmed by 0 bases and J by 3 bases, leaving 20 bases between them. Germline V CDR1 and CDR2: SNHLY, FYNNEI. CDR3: CASSEALQEGTLEETQYF. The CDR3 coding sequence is TGTGCCAGCAGTGAAGCGCTTCAGGAGGGTACCCTCGAAGAGACCCAGTACTTC.

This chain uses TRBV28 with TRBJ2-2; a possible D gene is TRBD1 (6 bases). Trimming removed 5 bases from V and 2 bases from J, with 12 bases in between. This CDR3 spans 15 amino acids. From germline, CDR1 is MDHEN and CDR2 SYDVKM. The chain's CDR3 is CASSPYRVNTGELFF. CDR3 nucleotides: TGTGCCAGCAGTCCATACAGGGTTAACACCGGGGAGCTGTTTTTT.

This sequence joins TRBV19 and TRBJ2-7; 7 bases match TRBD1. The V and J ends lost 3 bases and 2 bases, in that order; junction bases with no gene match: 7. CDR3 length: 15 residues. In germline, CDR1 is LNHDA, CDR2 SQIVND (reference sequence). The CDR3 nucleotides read TGTGCCAGTAGTATCAATGGACAGGCCGCCTACGAGCAGTACTTC. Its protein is CASSINGQAAYEQYF.